This T cell receptor (beta chain) stems from a study of blood T cell repertoires in COVID-19. The V end was cut by 4 bases, the J end by 4 bases, with 22 bases between. This CDR3 comprises 17 residues. The germline gives CDR1 SGHKS, CDR2 YYEKEE (reference sequence). The assay was immunoSEQ multiplex PCR, and TCRdb's table has in-frame clones only and misses some. The sample consists of fewer than 500,000 clones, roughly 90% of them appearing once. Material for sequencing was peripheral blood. The TCR comes from a man between 18 and 35 years old with COVID-19, enrolled during active disease. V and J are TRBV5-5 and TRBJ2-3, with D tentatively TRBD1 (6 bases). The CDR3 DNA follows: TGTGCCAGCAGCCACGGGGCTTGGGGGCACGGAGCAGATACGCAGTATTTT. It yields the protein CASSHGAWGHGADTQYF.